The 18 T cell receptor beta chains listed next were all sequenced from one sample in a study of OX40 agonist ivuxolimab in advanced cancers. TCRdb's copy holds only in-frame clones and misses some; the assay was immunoSEQ multiplex PCR. The profile shows roughly 60,000 clones, around 89% of them singletons. This specimen was CD4+ or CD8+ T cells sorted from blood, taken in a trial of the OX40 agonist ivuxolimab. These receptors came from an adult with an advanced solid tumor such as melanoma, head and neck, liver or kidney cancer.

The chain uses TRBV28 and TRBJ2-3; D is possibly TRBD1 or TRBD2 (5 bases each). Trimming left V 3 bases short and J 12 bases short, with 19 bases between. The CDR3 sequence is 14 residues long. Germline CDR1 reads MDHEN; CDR2 reads SYDVKM. Written as DNA, the CDR3 is TGTGCCAGCAGTTTCCCCGGGGACCGCCTTACCCAGTATTTT. Amino acid sequence: CASSFPGDRLTQYF.

This clone occurred a few times. This chain uses TRBV1 with TRBJ1-5. TRBV1 is a pseudogene locus. The CDR3 runs to 14 residues. The CDR3 loop reads CTSSHPLWIQPQHF. In DNA, the CDR3 is TGCACCAGCAGCCATCCACTTTGGATTCAGCCCCAGCATTTT.

The chain couples TRBV7-9 to TRBJ1-1; D is unclear. This CDR3 is 15 amino acids long. CDR1 is SEHNR and CDR2 is FQNEAQ in the germline V gene (reference sequence). Trimming took 1 base from V and 5 from J, leaving 14 bases between them. The CDR3 nucleotides are TGTGCCAGCAGCTTAGGGGTGGGTATAAGAACTGAAGCTTTCTTT. It yields the protein CASSLGVGIRTEAFF.

This clone has ten or more counts. This chain joins TRBV29-1 and TRBJ1-2, with D possibly TRBD1 on 5 matching bases. Germline CDR1 reads SQVTM; CDR2 reads ANQGSEA. The CDR3 is made up of 14 amino acids. V shed 3 bases and J shed 5 bases, with 16 bases lying between them. CDR3 DNA sequence: TGCAGCGTTGAGGAAGGGCAGGGAGGTTATGGCTACACCTTC. It encodes CSVEEGQGGYGYTF.

The V call is TRBV5-4, the J call TRBJ1-2; D gene ambiguous. V was cut by 0 bases and J by 5 bases, with 11 bases left in between. CDR3 length: 14 residues. The germline gives CDR1 SGHNT, CDR2 YYREEE (reference sequence). CDR3 region: CASSLATHTYGYTF. The CDR3 coding sequence is TGTGCCAGCAGCTTGGCTACCCATACTTATGGCTACACCTTC.

The chain is built from TRBV30 and TRBJ2-7; D unclear. There are 12 residues in the CDR3. CDR1 is GTSNPN, CDR2 SVGIG, per germline (reference sequence). Trimming cost V 1 base and J 7 bases, with 11 bases left between them. The CDR3 coding sequence is TGTGCCTGGAGTGATCGAATGGGAGAGCAGTACTTC. It yields the protein CAWSDRMGEQYF.

This chain joins TRBV19 and TRBJ1-1; a possible D gene is TRBD1 (5 bases). Trimming took 4 bases from V and 11 from J, leaving 14 bases between them. The CDR3 totals 12 residues. Per the germline V gene, CDR1 is LNHDA and CDR2 is SQIVND (reference sequence). This CDR3 is CASSTSPREAFF. The CDR3 DNA reads TGTGCCAGTAGTACCTCCCCCAGGGAGGCTTTCTTT.

J is TRBJ1-1 and V is TRBV9; no clear D. The CDR3 is made up of 12 amino acids. The germline gives CDR1 SGDLS, CDR2 YYNGEE. V lost 3 bases to trimming and J lost 3 bases, with 6 bases between them. CDR3 loop: CASSGGDTEAFF. The CDR3 DNA reads as TGTGCCAGCAGCGGTGGCGACACTGAAGCTTTCTTT.

This clone came up once. CDR3 region: CASSVRPLAGASTDTQYF. The CDR3 coding sequence is TGTGCCAGCAGCGTAAGGCCTCTAGCGGGGGCCAGCACAGATACGCAGTATTTT. The chain has TRBV9 and TRBJ2-3, with 10 positions matching TRBD2. After removal of 1 base from V and 0 bases from J, the junction contained 8 bases not matched to a gene. Per germline, CDR1 SGDLS and CDR2 YYNGEE. This CDR3 is built from 18 residues.

The genes are TRBV7-9 and TRBJ2-5; a weak D match, TRBD1 (5 bases). The ends were cut back, 8 bases at V and 0 bases at J, with 10 bases in the middle. CDR1 is SEHNR and CDR2 is FQNEAQ in the germline V gene (reference sequence). The CDR3 length is 13 residues. This CDR3 is CASLTGDQETQYF. CDR3 nucleotides: TGTGCCAGCTTAACAGGAGACCAAGAGACCCAGTACTTC.

This clone has only a few counts. J is TRBJ2-7 and V is TRBV11-2, with 10 bases that match TRBD2. The CDR3 runs 15 residues. Germline V gives CDR1 SGHAT, CDR2 FQNNGV. After removal of 2 bases from V and 7 bases from J, the junction contained 8 bases not matched to a gene. This CDR3 is CASSLLPAGGEEQYF. The CDR3, as DNA: TGTGCCAGCAGCTTATTGCCAGCGGGAGGGGAAGAGCAGTACTTC. Filled out from reference TRBV11-2 and TRBJ2-7, the complete variable domain reads EAGVAQSPRYKIIEKRQSVAFWCNPISGHATLYWYQQILGQGPKLLIQFQNNGVVDDSQLPKDRFSAERLKGVDSTLKIQPAKLEDSAVYLCASSLLPAGGEEQYFGPGTRLTVT.

The chain recombines TRBV9 with TRBJ2-3, with D perhaps TRBD2 (6 bases). The CDR3 covers 17 residues. The V and J ends lost 2 bases and 2 bases respectively, with 18 bases between them. The germline V gene encodes CDR1 SGDLS and CDR2 YYNGEE. In DNA, the CDR3 is TGTGCCAGCAGCGTCGAAGGACTAACTCCGATCACAGATACGCAGTATTTT. Translation gives CASSVEGLTPITDTQYF.

V usage is TRBV7-9 and J usage is TRBJ2-7; D may be TRBD2 (6 bases). Germline assignment: CDR1 SEHNR and CDR2 FQNEAQ (reference sequence). CDR3 size: 13 residues. The V end lost 5 bases, the J end lost 6 bases, and 14 bases lay between the germline ends. Here the CDR3 DNA reads TGTGCCAGCAGCCCCCGGGTTAGCGGCGAGCAGTACTTC. It yields the protein CASSPRVSGEQYF.

The chain is built from TRBV5-5 and TRBJ2-7; D perhaps matches TRBD1 (6 bases). The length of the CDR3 is 12 residues. Per germline, CDR1 SGHKS and CDR2 YYEKEE (reference sequence). V lost 7 bases to trimming and J lost 2 bases, with 10 bases between them. For the CDR3, the DNA is TGTGCCAGCCGGGACAAGCCCTACGAGCAGTACTTC. Its protein product is CASRDKPYEQYF.

This clone was observed once. This rearrangement joins TRBV2 to TRBJ1-4; TRBD1 aligns across 7 bases. CDR3 length equals 15 residues. Germline V CDR1 and CDR2: SNHLY, FYNNEI. V was pared by 5 bases and J by 0 bases, with 3 bases of the junction left unmatched. CDR3 nucleotide sequence: TGTGCCAGCAGTAGAGGGACAGCAACTAATGAAAAACTGTTTTTT. Translation: CASSRGTATNEKLFF. Using reference TRBV2 and TRBJ1-4 for the parts outside the CDR3, the full variable domain is EPEVTQTPSHQVTQMGQEVILRCVPISNHLYFYWYRQILGQKVEFLVSFYNNEISEKSEIFDDQFSVERPDGSNFTLKIRSTKLEDSAMYFCASSRGTATNEKLFFGSGTQLSVL.

CDR3 bases: TGTGCCAGCCCTCTACGGACGGATCACTACGAGCAGTACTTC. Translated: CASPLRTDHYEQYF. The chain combines TRBV21-1 with TRBJ2-7. TRBV21-1 is designated a pseudogene. This CDR3 has 14 amino acids.

A single count supports this clone. Germline and junction disagree at one end, which may indicate a read error. The chain recombines TRBV2 with TRBJ1-4; D call uncertain. The CDR3 is 14 residues long. CDR1 is SNHLY and CDR2 is FYNNEI in the germline V gene. Written as DNA, the CDR3 is TGTGCCACCAGTGATGGGGTAGCCCCTGAAAAACTGTTTTTT. Its translation is CATSDGVAPEKLFF.

This chain connects TRBV27 to TRBJ2-7; the D gene is possibly TRBD1 (6 bases). Trimming shortened V by 6 bases and J by 5 bases, and 8 bases separated the two germline ends. This CDR3 spans 11 amino acids. Germline assignment: CDR1 MNHEY and CDR2 SMNVEV (reference sequence). This CDR3 reads CASSRGNEQYF. DNA of the CDR3: TGTGCCAGCAGCAGGGGTAACGAGCAGTACTTC.